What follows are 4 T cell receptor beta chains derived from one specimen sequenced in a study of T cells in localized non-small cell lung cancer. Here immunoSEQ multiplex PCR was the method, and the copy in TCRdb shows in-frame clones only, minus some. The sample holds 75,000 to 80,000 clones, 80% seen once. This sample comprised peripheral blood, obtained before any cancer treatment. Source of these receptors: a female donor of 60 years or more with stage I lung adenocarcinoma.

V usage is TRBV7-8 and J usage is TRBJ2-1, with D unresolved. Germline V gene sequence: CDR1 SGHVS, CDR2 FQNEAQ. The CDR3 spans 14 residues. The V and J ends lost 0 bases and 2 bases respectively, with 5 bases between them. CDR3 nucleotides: TGTGCCAGCAGCTTAGCCGCACCCTACAATGAGCAGTTCTTC. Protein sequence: CASSLAAPYNEQFF.

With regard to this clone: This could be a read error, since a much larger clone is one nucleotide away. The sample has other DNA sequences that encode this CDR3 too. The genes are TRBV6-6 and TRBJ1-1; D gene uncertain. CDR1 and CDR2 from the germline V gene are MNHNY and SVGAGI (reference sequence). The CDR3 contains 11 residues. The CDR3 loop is CASRRNTEAFF. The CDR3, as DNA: TGTGCCAGCAGACGTAACACTGAAGCTTTCTTC.

This chain's CDR3 is CASSLARDRYEQYF. For the CDR3, the DNA is TGTGCCAGCAGCTTAGCGCGGGACCGCTACGAGCAGTACTTC. V gene TRBV7-2 combines with J gene TRBJ2-7; D possibly corresponds to TRBD2 (6 bases). V lost 0 bases, J lost 3 bases, and 9 bases lay in between. Germline-derived CDR1 and CDR2 are SGHTA and FQGNSA. This CDR3 is built from 14 residues. Looking up the rest from reference TRBV7-2 and TRBJ2-7 gives the full variable domain: GAGVSQSPSNKVTEKGKDVELRCDPISGHTALYWYRQSLGQGLEFLIYFQGNSAPDKSGLPSDRFSAERTGGSVSTLTIQRTQQEDSAVYLCASSLARDRYEQYFGPGTRLTVT.

The CDR3 DNA sequence: TGTGCCTGGAGTCCAATACAGGGGGTCCCTCTCGAGCAGTACTTC. It is translated as CAWSPIQGVPLEQYF. This chain joins TRBV30 and TRBJ2-7; 8 bases fit TRBD1. The CDR3 is 15 residues long. CDR1 is GTSNPN, CDR2 SVGIG, per germline (reference sequence). Trimming took 2 bases from V and 6 from J; bases not matched to a gene: 12. Based on the CDR3 plus reference TRBV30 and TRBJ2-7, the full variable domain is SQTIHQWPATLVQPVGSPLSLECTVEGTSNPNLYWYRQAAGRGLQLLFYSVGIGQISSEVPQNLSASRPQDRQFILSSKKLLLSDSGFYLCAWSPIQGVPLEQYFGPGTRLTVT.